The present T cell receptor beta chain was sequenced within a study of blood T cell repertoires in COVID-19. CDR3 length: 14 amino acids. CDR1 and CDR2 from the germline V gene are SGHTA and FQGNSA. The junction had 2 bases not matched to a gene; V was cut back by 5 bases and J by 1 base. Profiled with immunoSEQ multiplex PCR; TCRdb holds only in-frame clones, not every one. The sample contains about 70,000 clones, 88% of which appear only once. The chain combines TRBV7-2 with TRBJ2-5; 9 nucleotides align to TRBD2. The sequence derives from a human donor in a cohort sampled during active COVID-19. Specimen: peripheral blood. The CDR3 loop reads CASSPSGAQETQYF. In nucleotides, the CDR3 is TGTGCCAGCAGCCCTAGCGGGGCCCAAGAGACCCAGTACTTC.